This passage covers 26 T cell receptor beta chains from one sample sequenced in a study of identical twins. TCRdb re-called the 5' RACE reads with MiXCR, one entry per CDR3 protein. The profile covers 240,000 or so distinct CDR3 sequences, with approximately 7% appearing a single time and 3.5% to 4% taken by the ten largest. Another study also made use of these data, one on yellow fever vaccine responses in identical twins.

Sequencing used memory (CD45RO+) T cells sorted from blood. These receptors all stem from a woman in her late teens or twenties in good health.

This clonotype has just a few counts. The chain uses TRBV29-1 and TRBJ2-1, with 7 nucleotides matching TRBD2. The CDR3 runs to 13 residues. Germline CDR1 reads SQVTM; CDR2 reads ANQGSEA. The V and J ends lost 5 bases and 8 bases, in that order; junction bases with no gene match: 9. The CDR3 DNA is TGCAGCGTTCCCCTTTTTCGGGGGGATGAGCAGTTCTTC. Protein sequence: CSVPLFRGDEQFF.

This clonotype was seen more than once but under ten times. The V call is TRBV4-2, the J call TRBJ2-2; 15 bases fit TRBD2. Germline V gene sequence: CDR1 LGHNA, CDR2 YNFKEQ. The V gene end was trimmed by 1 base and the J gene end by 8 bases; junction bases not matched to a gene: 2. CDR3 size: 16 residues. The CDR3 region is CASSQGTSGGVGELFF. CDR3 in DNA: TGTGCCAGCAGCCAAGGGACTAGCGGGGGGGTAGGGGAGCTGTTTTTT.

This clonotype was counted ten times or more. This rearrangement joins TRBV20-1 to TRBJ2-3; 9 bases agree with TRBD1. CDR3 size: 14 residues. The ends lost 6 bases at V and 8 bases at J; junction bases unmatched: 12. Germline V CDR1 and CDR2: DFQATT, SNEGSKA (reference sequence). The CDR3 loop reads CSAPPGQGPGTQYF. The CDR3 nucleotides are TGCAGTGCCCCACCGGGACAGGGCCCTGGTACGCAGTATTTT.

This clonotype was observed a handful of times. The rearrangement uses TRBV5-1 and TRBJ2-3; 7 positions match TRBD1. The germline CDR1 and CDR2 sequences are SGHRS and YFSETQ. Trimming removed 4 bases from V and 6 bases from J; junction bases left unmatched: 8. CDR3 length: 14 amino acids. CDR3 in amino acids: CASSPGTVRDTQYF. CDR3 DNA sequence: TGCGCCAGCAGCCCCGGGACAGTGAGGGATACGCAGTATTTT.

This clonotype has a count of ten or more. V usage is TRBV3-1 and J usage is TRBJ1-1; weak D call: TRBD1 (5 bases). This CDR3 comprises 13 residues. Trimming removed 1 base at V and 11 bases at J, with 14 bases between. Looked up from germline, CDR1 is LGHDT and CDR2 is YNNKEL (reference sequence). In DNA form, the CDR3 reads TGTGCCAGCAGCCAAGTCGGGGACGCCGCCGCTTTCTTT. It codes for CASSQVGDAAAFF.

CDR3 DNA sequence: TGTGCCAGCAGCAAATCCGGACGAGTGAGGGATAATTCACCCCTCCACTTT. It specifies CASSKSGRVRDNSPLHF. The rearrangement links TRBV21-1 to TRBJ1-6. TRBV21-1 is a known pseudogene. The CDR3 spans 17 residues.

This clonotype appeared a few times. This sequence joins TRBV5-8 and TRBJ2-1; 7 nucleotides match TRBD2. CDR1 is SGHTS, CDR2 YDEGEE, per germline. The V and J ends lost 4 bases and 5 bases, in that order; junction bases with no gene match: 9. CDR3 size: 15 residues. CDR3 in amino acids: CASSPMRERNNEQFF. The CDR3 DNA sequence: TGTGCCAGCAGCCCCATGCGGGAGAGGAACAATGAGCAGTTCTTC.

This clonotype appeared a few times. The chain uses TRBV2 and TRBJ2-6; maybe TRBD2 (6 bases). The CDR3 is 16 amino acids. V dropped 4 bases and J dropped 0 bases, with 10 bases sitting between them. Germline V gene data show CDR1 as SNHLY and CDR2 as FYNNEI. CDR3: CASSAIGSSGANVLTF. The CDR3, as DNA: TGTGCCAGCAGTGCAATCGGGAGCTCTGGGGCCAACGTCCTGACTTTC.

This clonotype has just a few counts. The chain joins TRBV27 to TRBJ1-6; 8 nucleotides match TRBD1. The CDR3 runs 13 residues. The V segment lost 7 bases and the J segment 14 bases; nucleotides outside the gene matches: 10. In germline, CDR1 is MNHEY, CDR2 SMNVEV (reference sequence). In nucleotides, the CDR3 is TGTGCCAGCACCTCAGGGACAGGCGGAACCCTCCACTTT. This codes for CASTSGTGGTLHF.

The rearrangement uses TRBV6-1 and TRBJ1-2; D remains ambiguous. The length of the CDR3 is 15 residues. Trimming removed 4 bases from V and 6 bases from J, with 18 bases in between. The germline V gene has CDR1 MNHNS and CDR2 SASEGT. CDR3: CASSVAPIGGNGYTF. CDR3 coding DNA: TGTGCCAGCAGTGTGGCCCCGATCGGAGGAAATGGCTACACCTTC.

The chain links TRBV2 to TRBJ2-7; D may correspond to TRBD1 or TRBD2 (6 bases each). This CDR3 spans 14 amino acids. The V gene lost 4 bases and the J gene lost 4 bases, with 14 bases spanning the gap. Germline assignment: CDR1 SNHLY and CDR2 FYNNEI. The DNA of the CDR3 is TGTGCCAGCAGTGGCCTTCGGGGGCGGTACGAGCAGTACGTC. Amino acid sequence: CASSGLRGRYEQYV.

Many counts were recorded for this clonotype. This chain connects TRBV12-3 or TRBV12-4 to TRBJ1-2; the match to TRBD1 covers 8 bases. The CDR3 length is 16 residues. J gave up 4 bases and V 6 bases, and 13 bases lay outside the gene matches. The CDR3 reads CASRSTIGTGAYGYTF. The DNA for the CDR3 is TGTGCCAGCAGATCAACAATAGGGACAGGAGCCTATGGCTACACCTTC.

This clonotype was observed a handful of times. V usage is TRBV7-9 and J usage is TRBJ1-2, with D possibly TRBD1 on 5 matching bases. Trimming took off 1 base at V and 10 bases at J, with 10 bases between the two ends. In germline, CDR1 is SEHNR, CDR2 FQNEAQ (reference sequence). The CDR3 runs to 12 residues. CDR3 in amino acids: CASSLDWDAYTF. CDR3 nucleotides: TGTGCCAGCAGCTTAGATTGGGACGCCTACACCTTC.

About this clonotype itself: A much more abundant neighbour one base away suggests this may be a read error. This chain joins TRBV18 and TRBJ2-1; TRBD2 matches 7 bases. The trim removed 10 bases at V and 6 bases at J, leaving 12 bases unmatched. CDR3 size: 14 residues. Germline assignment: CDR1 KGHSH and CDR2 LQKENI. CDR3 region: CATGRRTAINEQFF. CDR3 nucleotides: TGTGCCACCGGGAGGAGGACTGCGATCAATGAGCAGTTCTTC.

This clonotype was seen at least ten times. The junction shows a germline mismatch at one end, possibly a read error. This rearrangement joins TRBV5-1 to TRBJ1-5; 8 bases fit TRBD1. Germline V gene sequence: CDR1 SGHRS, CDR2 YFSETQ. The CDR3 covers 14 residues. CDR3 residues: CASSPGQGNQPQHF. The CDR3 nucleotides are TGTGCCAGCAGCCCGGGACAGGGCAATCAGCCCCAGCATTTT.

The chain recombines TRBV19 with TRBJ1-5, with 9 bases aligning to TRBD1. The CDR3 length is 16 residues. CDR1 LNHDA and CDR2 SQIVND come from the germline V gene (reference sequence). In DNA form, the CDR3 reads TGTGCTTGCTCCGGGACAGGGAGGGCGGGCAATCAGCCCCAGCATTTT. Translation: CACSGTGRAGNQPQHF.

This clonotype was detected only a few times. The genes are TRBV20-1 and TRBJ2-7; D call uncertain. Trimming pared 0 bases from V and 3 bases from J, leaving 6 bases between. The CDR3 loop spans 12 amino acids. Germline V gene sequence: CDR1 DFQATT, CDR2 SNEGSKA (reference sequence). The CDR3 protein is CSARESSYEQYF. The CDR3, as DNA: TGCAGTGCTAGAGAGAGTAGCTACGAGCAGTACTTC.

This clonotype was seen many times. This chain uses TRBV3-1 with TRBJ1-4, with a weak D call TRBD1 (5 bases). The CDR3 is 12 residues long. V was shortened by 8 bases and J by 8 bases, with 12 bases between the two germline ends. Germline-derived CDR1 and CDR2 are LGHDT and YNNKEL (reference sequence). This CDR3 reads CASGRGNEKLFF. The CDR3 DNA follows: TGTGCCAGCGGGCGGGGGAACGAAAAACTGTTTTTT. The variable domain in full, with the rest retrieved from reference TRBV3-1 and TRBJ1-4, is DTAVSQTPKYLVTQMGNDKSIKCEQNLGHDTMYWYKQDSKKFLKIMFSYNNKELIINETVPNRFSPKSPDKAHLNLHINSLELGDSAVYFCASGRGNEKLFFGSGTQLSVL.

The chain recombines TRBV3-1 with TRBJ2-6; D is ambiguous. The germline V and J ends were trimmed by 3 bases and 3 bases, with 9 bases remaining between them. CDR3 length equals 15 residues. The germline gives CDR1 LGHDT, CDR2 YNNKEL (reference sequence). The CDR3 bases are TGTGCCAGCAGCCAGTCTCTCGGTGGGGCCAACGTCCTGACTTTC. It yields the protein CASSQSLGGANVLTF.

CDR3: CASSLSGVGETQYF. CDR3 sequence (DNA): TGTGCCAGCAGCCTCAGCGGGGTTGGGGAGACCCAGTACTTC. V and J are TRBV7-6 and TRBJ2-5; 7 positions match TRBD2. This CDR3 has 14 amino acids. Germline V gene lookup returns CDR1 SGHVS and CDR2 FNYEAQ. V trimming: 5 bases; J trimming: 5 bases; junction bases outside the gene matches: 8.

The chain uses TRBV6-9 and TRBJ1-2, with D hard to call. V lost 5 bases, J lost 7 bases, and 11 bases lay in between. The CDR3 contains 12 residues. The germline CDR1 and CDR2 sequences are MNHGY and SVAAGI. CDR3 region: CASSLRALGYTF. In nucleotides, the CDR3 is TGTGCCAGCAGTCTAAGGGCCCTTGGCTACACCTTC.

This clonotype was recorded many times. The V call is TRBV3-1, the J call TRBJ2-1; D is uncertain. The CDR3 has 14 residues. Trimming shortened V by 4 bases and J by 8 bases, and 15 bases separated the two germline ends. Germline assignment: CDR1 LGHDT and CDR2 YNNKEL (reference sequence). This chain's CDR3 is CASSPTPNADEQFF. CDR3 sequence (DNA): TGTGCCAGCAGCCCGACACCTAATGCGGATGAGCAGTTCTTC.

This clonotype was found many times. The chain is built from TRBV6-1 and TRBJ2-7, with D possibly being TRBD2 (5 bases). Germline CDR1 and CDR2: MNHNS and SASEGT. The CDR3 totals 15 residues. CDR3 sequence (DNA): TGTGCGGTAGGAGGAATCCGTACCGCTTCCTACGAGCAGTACGTC. Residues: CAVGGIRTASYEQYV.

This clonotype was seen a handful of times. The chain couples TRBV5-4 to TRBJ1-2; D possibly corresponds to TRBD1 (5 bases). Germline loops: CDR1 SGHNT, CDR2 YYREEE (reference sequence). The V end was cut by 0 bases, the J end by 4 bases, with 13 bases between. The CDR3 covers 15 residues. The CDR3 nucleotides are TGTGCCAGCAGCTTGGAAACGACAGCTATCTATGGCTACACCTTC. Its translation is CASSLETTAIYGYTF.

This clonotype has a count of ten or more. The chain has TRBV18 and TRBJ2-3; D is ambiguous. This CDR3 has 15 amino acids. Germline V gene sequence: CDR1 KGHSH, CDR2 LQKENI. Trimming pared 3 bases from V and 2 bases from J, leaving 12 bases between. CDR3 loop: CASSPPTVFTDTQYF. As DNA, the CDR3 is TGTGCCAGCTCACCGCCAACAGTTTTCACAGATACGCAGTATTTT.

V gene TRBV6-1 combines with J gene TRBJ2-1; D is perhaps TRBD1 or TRBD2 (5 bases each). Trimming pared 7 bases from V and 4 bases from J, leaving 29 bases between. Germline CDR1 MNHNS, CDR2 SASEGT. The CDR3 consists of 19 residues. The CDR3 nucleotides read TGTGCCAGCACCACTACCCTCTTCTCAGGGACGACGCCATACAATGAGCAGTTCTTC. Its protein product is CASTTTLFSGTTPYNEQFF.